This T cell receptor beta chain came from a study of long-term antiretroviral therapy in people with HIV. Findings of the study overall: HIV repertoires showed narrower CDR3 length ranges than controls.

Turning to this clone: Its antigen remains unknown.

The CDR3 length is 12 residues. Germline V lookup: CDR1 SGHRS, CDR2 YFSETQ. V dropped 1 base and J dropped 5 bases, with 6 bases sitting between them. A v3.0 immunoSEQ assay was performed at survey level. The table came from immunoSEQ multiplex PCR; TCRdb's copy has only in-frame clones and leaves some out. The repertoire has 30,000 to 40,000 clones, 85% of them found once; the top ten carry around 4.4%. The rearrangement links TRBV5-1 to TRBJ1-2, with no clear D. The receptor's source is a man between 18 and 35 years old with HIV. This specimen was unsorted PBMCs, taken roughly 3.5 years after starting antiretroviral therapy. CDR3 amino acids: CASSLSGYGYTF. Written as DNA, the CDR3 is TGCGCCAGCAGCTTGTCGGGGTATGGCTACACCTTC. The whole variable domain, remainder taken from reference TRBV5-1 and TRBJ1-2, is KAGVTQTPRYLIKTRGQQVTLSCSPISGHRSVSWYQQTPGQGLQFLFEYFSETQRNKGNFPGRFSGRQFSNSRSEMNVSTLELGDSALYLCASSLSGYGYTFGSGTRLTVV.